The present T cell receptor beta chain was sequenced within a study of radiation and T cells in renal cell carcinoma. Indicated time point: blood 4 weeks post-SBRT, at nephrectomy. As to treatment: 15 Gy SBRT to primary tumor, nephrectomy 4 weeks later. Germline lookup yields CDR1 MGHRA and CDR2 YSYEKL. Between the trimmed V and J ends, which lost 8 bases and 7 bases, there was a span of 9 bases. The CDR3 loop spans 11 amino acids. TCRdb keeps only in-frame clones here, not all; method: immunoSEQ multiplex PCR. The sample lists about 170,000 clones; about 87% were seen once. Material: blood, obtained from a patient whose treatment included radiotherapy and nephrectomy. The sequence was collected from a woman aged 45-65 years with renal cell carcinoma. The chain carries TRBV4-1 and TRBJ1-5; D ambiguous. The CDR3: CASGTSQPQHF. Here the CDR3 DNA reads TGCGCCAGCGGCACATCACAGCCCCAGCATTTT.